The next 19 T cell receptor beta chains were all read from a single sample in a study of cytomegalovirus exposure and HLA in healthy donors. PCR used 60 Vbeta primers and 13 Jbeta primers. The table came from immunoSEQ multiplex PCR; TCRdb's copy has only in-frame clones and leaves some out. The profile shows roughly 250,000 clones, 72% of them singletons. The specimen was PBMCs. The source is a female donor in good health and CMV-seronegative.

The gene calls are TRBV28 and TRBJ2-7; D is undetermined. The CDR3 runs 19 residues. Trimming removed 2 bases from V and 3 bases from J, with 26 bases in between. CDR1 is MDHEN, CDR2 SYDVKM, per germline. The CDR3 is CASSLIKWRTAKIDYEQYF. In nucleotides, the CDR3 is TGTGCCAGCAGTTTAATTAAGTGGCGTACAGCAAAGATCGACTACGAGCAGTACTTC.

The chain recombines TRBV10-2 with TRBJ2-5; TRBD2 matches 9 bases. With V trimmed by 7 bases and J by 5 bases, 8 bases remained unmatched. CDR3 size: 14 residues. Germline CDR1 reads WSHSY; CDR2 reads SAAADI. The CDR3 is CASTTGTSFETQYF. CDR3 bases: TGCGCCAGCACGACCGGGACTAGCTTTGAGACCCAGTACTTC.

The chain joins TRBV9 to TRBJ1-2; D gene uncertain. The germline V and J ends were trimmed by 3 bases and 8 bases, with 14 bases remaining between them. This CDR3 is 13 amino acids long. Germline V CDR1 and CDR2: SGDLS, YYNGEE. The CDR3 sequence is CASSASGVGGYTF. The DNA of the CDR3 is TGTGCCAGCAGCGCGTCAGGCGTTGGAGGCTACACCTTC.

The CDR3 loop reads CASSSGLAVVSGELFF. The CDR3 region has the DNA TGTGCCAGCAGTTCCGGACTAGCGGTCGTCAGTGGGGAGCTGTTTTTT. V gene TRBV6-6 combines with J gene TRBJ2-2, with 10 bases that match TRBD2. There are 16 residues in the CDR3. Germline V gene lookup returns CDR1 MNHNY and CDR2 SVGAGI (reference sequence). V lost 4 bases to trimming and J lost 8 bases; unmatched junction nucleotides: 10.

V usage is TRBV5-1 and J usage is TRBJ2-1; TRBD1 matches 7 bases. Germline values: CDR1 SGHRS, CDR2 YFSETQ. The CDR3 extends over 15 amino acids. Trimming cost V 4 bases and J 5 bases; bases outside gene matches: 9. The CDR3 spells CASSQYRQGNNEQFF. The DNA for the CDR3 is TGCGCCAGCAGCCAATACCGACAGGGCAACAATGAGCAGTTCTTC.

Only a few counts were recorded for this clone. The chain links TRBV6-1 to TRBJ2-5; TRBD1 might be the D (6 bases). The closer fit of TRBJ2-7 to the DNA end suggests the J call may be wrong. The germline V gene encodes CDR1 MNHNS and CDR2 SASEGT. This CDR3 is 20 amino acids long. The CDR3 spells CASSEGQVMRDKARDYEQYF. CDR3 DNA sequence: TGTGCCAGCAGTGAAGGTCAAGTAATGAGGGACAAAGCTAGGGACTACGAGCAGTACTTC.

The V gene is TRBV28, the J gene TRBJ2-3, with 14 bases matching TRBD2. Germline CDR1 reads MDHEN; CDR2 reads SYDVKM. Losses at the gene ends were 1 base for V and 6 bases for J; bases not matched to a gene: 12. This CDR3 spans 19 amino acids. CDR3 loop: CASSLSPRRTSGRTDTQYF. As DNA, the CDR3 is TGTGCCAGCAGTTTATCCCCCCGACGGACTAGCGGGAGGACGGATACGCAGTATTTT.

The sample holds one count of this clone. The chain employs TRBV6-5 and TRBJ1-2, with TRBD1 identical over 10 bases. Germline CDR1 and CDR2: MNHEY and SVGAGI. The CDR3 has 15 residues. V shed 6 bases and J 2 bases; nucleotides not matched to a gene: 6. This CDR3 reads CASRQDRGRNYGYTF. The CDR3 nucleotides read TGTGCCAGCAGGCAAGACAGGGGGCGCAACTATGGCTACACCTTC.

The chain combines TRBV7-9 with TRBJ2-7; TRBD2 agrees at 7 bases. CDR1 is SEHNR and CDR2 is FQNEAQ in the germline V gene (reference sequence). The CDR3 totals 15 residues. Trimming removed 1 base from V and 2 bases from J; junction bases left unmatched: 5. The CDR3 is CASSLEASGAYEQYF. In DNA form, the CDR3 reads TGTGCCAGCAGCTTAGAGGCTAGCGGTGCCTACGAGCAGTACTTC. The full variable domain, completed using reference TRBV7-9 and TRBJ2-7, is DTGVSQNPRHKITKRGQNVTFRCDPISEHNRLYWYRQTLGQGPEFLTYFQNEAQLEKSRLLSDRFSAERPKGSFSTLEIQRTEQGDSAMYLCASSLEASGAYEQYFGPGTRLTVT.

The genes are TRBV19 and TRBJ2-7, with TRBD2 identical over 12 bases. Germline V gene lookup returns CDR1 LNHDA and CDR2 SQIVND (reference sequence). J gave up 2 bases and V 3 bases, and 8 bases lay outside the gene matches. The CDR3 is made up of 17 amino acids. CDR3 coding DNA: TGTGCCAGTAGTATTTTCGGCGGACTAGCGGGAACCTACGAGCAGTACTTC. Translation: CASSIFGGLAGTYEQYF.

This chain joins TRBV29-1 and TRBJ2-3, with unresolved D. CDR3 size: 11 residues. The V and J ends lost 6 bases and 2 bases respectively, with 6 bases between them. The germline V gene encodes CDR1 SQVTM and CDR2 ANQGSEA. In DNA form, the CDR3 reads TGCAGCGTGTCCATCACAGATACGCAGTATTTT. The encoded protein is CSVSITDTQYF.

This clone has a handful of counts. The V gene is TRBV6-5, the J gene TRBJ2-1; D unresolved. The CDR3 is 13 amino acids. The germline gives CDR1 MNHEY, CDR2 SVGAGI. The V gene lost 4 bases and the J gene lost 6 bases, with 10 bases spanning the gap. The CDR3 coding sequence is TGTGCCAGCAGTTCCGGAGAGTCCAATGAGCAGTTCTTC. It specifies CASSSGESNEQFF.

The V call is TRBV30, the J call TRBJ2-7, with 9 bases fitting TRBD2. Losses at the gene ends were 3 bases for V and 3 bases for J; bases not matched to a gene: 12. The CDR3 has 16 amino acids. Germline CDR1 is GTSNPN and CDR2 is SVGIG (reference sequence). The CDR3 DNA sequence: TGTGCCTGGAGGAGTCGGCTAGCGGGGTCCGACTACGAGCAGTACTTC. Translating gives CAWRSRLAGSDYEQYF.

V is TRBV27 and J is TRBJ2-5, with D perhaps TRBD2 (6 bases). The tail of the sequence fits TRBJ2-7 better, so the J call may be wrong. CDR3 length equals 14 residues. Germline V gene lookup returns CDR1 MNHEY and CDR2 SMNVEV (reference sequence). The DNA for the CDR3 is TGTGCCAGCAGTTCTAGCGTCAGCTCCTACGAGCAGTACTTC. Its translation is CASSSSVSSYEQYF.

V is TRBV5-1 and J is TRBJ1-2; maybe TRBD1 (5 bases). Germline-derived CDR1 and CDR2 are SGHRS and YFSETQ. Trimming left V 0 bases short and J 8 bases short, with 17 bases between. The length of the CDR3 is 15 residues. CDR3 region: CASSLAGGTTWGYTF. The CDR3 DNA follows: TGCGCCAGCAGCTTGGCAGGCGGGACGACCTGGGGCTACACCTTC. Filled out from reference TRBV5-1 and TRBJ1-2, the complete variable domain reads KAGVTQTPRYLIKTRGQQVTLSCSPISGHRSVSWYQQTPGQGLQFLFEYFSETQRNKGNFPGRFSGRQFSNSRSEMNVSTLELGDSALYLCASSLAGGTTWGYTFGSGTRLTVV.

V is TRBV6-1 and J is TRBJ2-1; D not resolved. V gave up 7 bases and J gave up 8 bases, with 12 bases separating them. The germline V gene encodes CDR1 MNHNS and CDR2 SASEGT. This CDR3 has 12 residues. The CDR3 loop is CASTRTNHEQFF. Here the CDR3 DNA reads TGTGCCAGCACCAGAACTAATCATGAGCAGTTCTTC.

The chain couples TRBV29-1 to TRBJ1-1, with 7 bases lining up with TRBD1. The germline V gene has CDR1 SQVTM and CDR2 ANQGSEA. The length of the CDR3 is 14 residues. Losses at the gene ends were 5 bases for V and 4 bases for J; bases not matched to a gene: 10. CDR3 region: CSVSHTGDRTEAFF. The CDR3 DNA sequence: TGCAGCGTTAGCCATACAGGGGATCGCACTGAAGCTTTCTTT.

The chain employs TRBV6-1 and TRBJ1-1, with 9 nucleotides matching TRBD1. The CDR3 consists of 15 residues. CDR1 is MNHNS and CDR2 is SASEGT in the germline V gene. The trim removed 6 bases at V and 0 bases at J, leaving 5 bases unmatched. The CDR3 is CASRDRGSMNTEAFF. The DNA of the CDR3 is TGTGCCAGCAGAGACAGGGGGAGTATGAACACTGAAGCTTTCTTT.

CDR3 in DNA: TGTGCCAGCAGGCGGCGTGGGGACAGCTCCTACAATGAGCAGTTCTTC. Residues: CASRRRGDSSYNEQFF. The rearrangement uses TRBV28 and TRBJ2-1; 7 bases line up with TRBD1. Germline lookup yields CDR1 MDHEN and CDR2 SYDVKM. The junction had 8 bases not matched to a gene; V was cut back by 6 bases and J by 0 bases. The CDR3 has 16 residues.